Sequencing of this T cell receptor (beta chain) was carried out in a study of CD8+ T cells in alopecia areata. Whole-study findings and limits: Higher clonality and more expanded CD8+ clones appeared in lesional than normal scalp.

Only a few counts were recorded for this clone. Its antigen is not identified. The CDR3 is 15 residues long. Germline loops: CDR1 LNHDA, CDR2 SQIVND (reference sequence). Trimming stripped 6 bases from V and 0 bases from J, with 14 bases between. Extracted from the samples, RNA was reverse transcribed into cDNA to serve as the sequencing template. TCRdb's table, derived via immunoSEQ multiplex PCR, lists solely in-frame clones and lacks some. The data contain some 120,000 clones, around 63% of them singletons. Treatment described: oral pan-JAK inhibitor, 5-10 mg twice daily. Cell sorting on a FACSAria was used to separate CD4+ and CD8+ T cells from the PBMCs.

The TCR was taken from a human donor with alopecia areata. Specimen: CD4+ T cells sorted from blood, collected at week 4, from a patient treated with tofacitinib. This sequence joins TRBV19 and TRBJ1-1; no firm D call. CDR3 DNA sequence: TGTGCCAGTAGACTATCGGGAGTTATGAACACTGAAGCTTTCTTT. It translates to CASRLSGVMNTEAFF.